The clone carrying this T cell receptor beta chain showed up just a few times. The target antigen is unknown. This entry comes from a study of regulatory T cells in long-lasting Graves disease. The study's findings and limits: There were preferences for TRBV28, TRBJ1-2 and TRBJ2-5 in persistent disease.

There are 15 residues in the CDR3. Trimming cost V 1 base and J 2 bases, with 12 bases left between them. From germline, CDR1 is SGHKS and CDR2 YYEKEE (reference sequence). In building TCR beta libraries, iRepertoire HTBI primers were used together with Arm-PCR of CDR3 regions. TCRdb redid the calling of the multiplex PCR reads with MiXCR, one entry per CDR3 protein. The sample has 250,000 to 300,000 distinct CDR3 sequences, under 25% seen once. Time point: persistent/refractory GD, antithyroid drugs over 5 years with positive TRAb. Researchers made the TCR library from RNA that was extracted from PBMCs.

Sequencing was performed on peripheral blood mononuclear cells (PBMCs), taken when the disease was refractory, from a patient treated with antithyroid drugs. The source of this sequence is a female donor with Graves disease. The V call is TRBV5-5, the J call TRBJ2-5, with D possibly called TRBD1 or TRBD2 (5 bases each). The CDR3 bases are TGTGCCAGCAGCTTGAGGGGAGTACCTCAAGAGACCCAGTACTTC. The encoded protein is CASSLRGVPQETQYF.